This TCR beta chain was sequenced for a study of shared clonotypes between healthy human individuals. A note on this clone: Its antigen is not identified.

The repertoire was sequenced with immunoSEQ multiplex PCR; TCRdb's copy has only in-frame clones and lacks some. The top ten hold roughly 0.05% of the sample, which has roughly 650,000 clones, approximately 97% seen once. The CDR3 extends over 14 amino acids. Germline CDR1 and CDR2: SGHVS and FQNEAQ. The trim removed 4 bases at V and 3 bases at J, leaving 3 bases unmatched. Overall study findings and caveats: Richness estimates generally favored naive over memory subsets. Sharing across four donors was highest in naive CD4 (around 5%) and lowest in memory CD8 (roughly 0.4%). Among donors, sharing of clonotypes was expected to be affected by sequencing depth.

V usage is TRBV7-8 and J usage is TRBJ2-7; 10 nucleotides match TRBD2. The sequencing sample was made of naive CD4+ T cells sorted from blood. Documented subset: CD45RA+ positively selected. The origin of this receptor is a woman between 25 and 40 years old in good health. The CDR3 DNA sequence: TGTGCCAGCAGCTCAAGACTAGCGGGCTACGAGCAGTACTTC. Its translation: CASSSRLAGYEQYF.